These 6 T cell receptor beta chains were sequenced from one sample in a study of cytomegalovirus exposure and HLA in healthy donors. It was with 60 Vbeta and 13 Jbeta primers that the PCR ran. Profiled with immunoSEQ multiplex PCR; TCRdb holds only in-frame clones, not every one. The sample consists of approximately 160,000 clones, around four fifths of them appearing once. The sample consisted of PBMCs. These receptors came from a man younger than 35 in good health and CMV-seropositive.

The chain is built from TRBV27 and TRBJ2-1; 9 bases match TRBD2. This CDR3 is built from 15 residues. V trimming: 8 bases; J trimming: 7 bases; junction bases outside the gene matches: 12. The germline CDR1 and CDR2 sequences are MNHEY and SMNVEV (reference sequence). Here the CDR3 reads CASVPLGLAQNEQFF. The DNA of the CDR3 is TGTGCCAGCGTACCATTGGGACTAGCCCAGAATGAGCAGTTCTTC.

The chain joins TRBV27 to TRBJ2-1, with TRBD1 identical over 10 bases. The CDR3 totals 15 residues. The trim removed 6 bases at V and 4 bases at J, leaving 6 bases unmatched. Germline CDR1 reads MNHEY; CDR2 reads SMNVEV (reference sequence). The CDR3 sequence is CASRVGTGVYNEQFF. Here the CDR3 DNA reads TGTGCCAGCAGGGTGGGGACAGGGGTTTACAATGAGCAGTTCTTC.

The chain uses TRBV6-1 and TRBJ2-3; possible D gene TRBD1, 6 bases. Trimming pared 8 bases from V and 2 bases from J, leaving 14 bases between. Germline lookup yields CDR1 MNHNS and CDR2 SASEGT. CDR3 length: 14 amino acids. This chain's CDR3 is CASSIPGVTDTQYF. The CDR3 DNA sequence: TGTGCCAGCTCCATTCCAGGGGTCACAGATACGCAGTATTTT.

Comment on this clone: In this CDR3 the conserved last residue, phenylalanine or tryptophan, is missing, so a read error is likely. V is TRBV6-1 and J is TRBJ1-6, with 7 bases matching TRBD1. Germline V CDR1 and CDR2: MNHNS, SASEGT. The V gene end was trimmed by 10 bases and the J gene end by 9 bases; junction bases not matched to a gene: 15. The CDR3 has 15 amino acids. Here the CDR3 reads CATQNPGQFISPLHL. DNA of the CDR3: TGTGCCACCCAAAACCCGGGACAGTTTATTTCACCCCTCCACCTT.

DNA for the CDR3: TGTGCCAGCAGTTCCTCTTCAGGGGGGATTGGCTACGAGCAGTACTTC. It is translated as CASSSSSGGIGYEQYF. The gene calls are TRBV6-5 and TRBJ2-7, with a tentative D call TRBD1 (7 bases). Trimming stripped 4 bases from V and 3 bases from J, with 19 bases between. The CDR3 covers 16 residues. Germline CDR1 MNHEY, CDR2 SVGAGI.

The chain links TRBV19 to TRBJ1-3, with D maybe TRBD1 (6 bases). The CDR3 spans 15 residues. V was cut by 6 bases and J by 2 bases, with 14 bases left in between. Germline values: CDR1 LNHDA, CDR2 SQIVND (reference sequence). The CDR3 bases are TGTGCCAGTAGGTATGACAGGAACCCTGGAAACACCATATATTTT. Translating it yields CASRYDRNPGNTIYF.